This entry lists 17 T cell receptor beta chains sequenced from one sample in a study of shared clonotypes between healthy human individuals (dated by TCRdb to the early 2020s). The library came from the immunoSEQ multiplex PCR assay. Drawn from immuneACCESS, this table holds only the in-frame rearrangements with V and J called that TCRdb kept. Clones are partly lost; checked studies trace under half to an unresolved V gene and leave the rest unexplained. The sample profile shows approximately 640,000 clones; 90% of them were found once. The ten most abundant clones make up 34% of the sample. Sample: memory CD8+ T cells from PBMCs. In light of the paper, this sample's cell subset or site label describes: CD45RO+ cells pooled with CCR7-negative TemRA cells. The receptors here all came from a man aged 18 to 29 in good health. Some clones in this sample may be carry-over from other donors' samples.

This clone appeared once. This chain joins TRBV6-6 and TRBJ2-7; D is unresolved. The V and J ends lost 6 bases and 3 bases respectively, with 12 bases between them. CDR1 MNHNY and CDR2 SVGAGI come from the germline V gene (reference sequence). The CDR3 is 13 amino acids. The CDR3 coding sequence is TGTGCCAGCAGCGCACCACCGTTCTACGAGCAGTACTTC. This encodes CASSAPPFYEQYF.

There are a few counts of this clone. The DNA of the CDR3 is TGTGCCAGCACTCCGGGACTAGCGGTCAATGAGCAGTTCTTC. Its protein product is CASTPGLAVNEQFF. The V and J genes are TRBV2 and TRBJ2-1, with TRBD2 identical over 11 bases. Unmatched junction bases numbered 5, after V lost 7 bases and J lost 6 bases. CDR1 and CDR2 from the germline V gene are SNHLY and FYNNEI. This CDR3 comprises 14 residues.

The chain is built from TRBV19 and TRBJ2-1, with a weak D call TRBD1 (6 bases). Germline loops: CDR1 LNHDA, CDR2 SQIVND (reference sequence). CDR3 length equals 18 residues. Between the trimmed V and J ends, which lost 0 bases and 2 bases, there was a span of 17 bases. CDR3 sequence: CASSIDLGHLITYNEQFF. The CDR3 DNA is TGTGCCAGTAGTATAGATCTGGGACACTTAATTACCTACAATGAGCAGTTCTTC. Together with reference TRBV19 and TRBJ2-1, the CDR3 gives the full variable domain: DGGITQSPKYLFRKEGQNVTLSCEQNLNHDAMYWYRQDPGQGLRLIYYSQIVNDFQKGDIAEGYSVSREKKESFPLTVTSAQKNPTAFYLCASSIDLGHLITYNEQFFGPGTRLTVL.

V gene TRBV5-1 combines with J gene TRBJ2-7; 8 bases are a match to TRBD2. The CDR3 contains 14 residues. J was trimmed by 3 bases and V by 2 bases; bases with no gene match: 4. Germline assignment: CDR1 SGHRS and CDR2 YFSETQ. The DNA for the CDR3 is TGCGCCAGCAGCTTAGCGGGAGAGTACTACGAGCAGTACTTC. Amino acids: CASSLAGEYYEQYF.

This clone was counted a few times. The chain carries TRBV7-9 and TRBJ1-2, with 8 bases that match TRBD1. V gave up 2 bases and J gave up 4 bases; unmatched junction bases: 6. CDR3 length equals 15 residues. Germline V gene sequence: CDR1 SEHNR, CDR2 FQNEAQ (reference sequence). In DNA form, the CDR3 reads TGTGCCAGCAGCTTACCGGGACAGGAGTCCTATGGCTACACCTTC. Translation gives CASSLPGQESYGYTF.

The CDR3 here is CASSLLREYFDEQFF. CDR3 nucleotide sequence: TGTGCCAGCAGCTTATTGCGGGAGTATTTCGATGAGCAGTTCTTC. The chain uses TRBV7-2 and TRBJ2-1, with 7 bases lining up with TRBD2. Losses at the gene ends were 2 bases for V and 8 bases for J; bases not matched to a gene: 9. Germline lookup yields CDR1 SGHTA and CDR2 FQGNSA. This CDR3 is 15 amino acids long.

The rearrangement links TRBV11-2 to TRBJ2-1; 15 bases map to TRBD2. Germline assignment: CDR1 SGHAT and CDR2 FQNNGV. Losses at the gene ends were 5 bases for V and 0 bases for J; bases not matched to a gene: 5. The CDR3 totals 18 residues. The chain's CDR3 is CASSPWTSGGASYNEQFF. The CDR3 DNA reads as TGTGCCAGCAGCCCCTGGACTAGCGGGGGGGCCTCCTACAATGAGCAGTTCTTC.

V gene TRBV27 combines with J gene TRBJ2-5; TRBD1 matches 7 bases. Losses at the gene ends were 6 bases for V and 7 bases for J; bases not matched to a gene: 11. The V gene's germline CDR1 is MNHEY and CDR2 SMNVEV (reference sequence). This CDR3 comprises 14 residues. As DNA, the CDR3 is TGTGCCAGCAGCTTGACAGGGAAAGGAGGGACCCAGTACTTC. This codes for CASSLTGKGGTQYF.

The CDR3 region has the DNA TGTGCCAGCAGTGGGTTCGGGAGCCACTACAATGAGCAGTTCTTC. It encodes CASSGFGSHYNEQFF. J is TRBJ2-1 and V is TRBV28; a weak D match, TRBD2 (6 bases). Germline CDR1 and CDR2: MDHEN and SYDVKM. CDR3 length equals 15 residues. V lost 5 bases, J lost 3 bases, and 14 bases lay in between.

The chain links TRBV7-6 to TRBJ2-1; possibly TRBD2 for D (5 bases). V was trimmed by 1 base and J by 8 bases, leaving 18 bases between them. The CDR3 loop spans 16 amino acids. Germline V gives CDR1 SGHVS, CDR2 FNYEAQ. The CDR3 loop is CASSLELSRGRDEQFF. CDR3 DNA sequence: TGTGCCAGCAGCTTAGAACTCTCCCGGGGTAGGGATGAGCAGTTCTTC.

The chain carries TRBV4-3 and TRBJ2-1, with 8 nucleotides matching TRBD2. V shed 5 bases and J 4 bases; nucleotides not matched to a gene: 16. Germline lookup yields CDR1 LGHNA and CDR2 YSLEER. The length of the CDR3 is 18 residues. The CDR3 bases are TGCGCCAGCAGCTCCCGACCAGCGGGAGAGGGGGAGTACAATGAGCAGTTCTTC. Residues: CASSSRPAGEGEYNEQFF.

The CDR3 here is CASSPLSDLILGTQYF. The CDR3 nucleotides are TGTGCCAGCAGTCCACTCTCGGACCTTATCTTGGGGACCCAGTACTTC. J is TRBJ2-5 and V is TRBV27; D gene ambiguous. The CDR3 has 16 amino acids. Germline loops: CDR1 MNHEY, CDR2 SMNVEV (reference sequence). V shed 5 bases and J shed 7 bases, with 23 bases lying between them.

The chain links TRBV11-2 to TRBJ2-7; tentatively, D is TRBD1 (6 bases). Germline CDR1 reads SGHAT; CDR2 reads FQNNGV. The V gene lost 3 bases and the J gene lost 9 bases, with 30 bases spanning the gap. The CDR3 runs 18 residues. CDR3 nucleotides: TGTGCCAGCAGCTTGAATCCCCAACGGGACACACTGGGGCTTGCGCAGTACTTC. This sequence encodes CASSLNPQRDTLGLAQYF.

This clone was recorded only once. The CDR3 reads CASSVSGGLTGANVLTF. DNA for the CDR3: TGTGCCAGCAGCGTATCTGGCGGTCTAACTGGGGCCAACGTCCTGACTTTC. This chain connects TRBV9 to TRBJ2-6; D gene uncertain. The CDR3 is 17 amino acids. Trimming left V 1 base short and J 2 bases short, with 13 bases between. Germline CDR1 is SGDLS and CDR2 is YYNGEE. The entire variable domain, with the rest obtained from reference TRBV9 and TRBJ2-6, is as follows: DSGVTQTPKHLITATGQRVTLRCSPRSGDLSVYWYQQSLDQGLQFLIQYYNGEERAKGNILERFSAQQFPDLHSELNLSSLELGDSALYFCASSVSGGLTGANVLTFGAGSRLTVL.

This clone was observed at least ten times. The J gene is TRBJ1-2, the V gene TRBV4-3; 7 bases map to TRBD1. Germline assignment: CDR1 LGHNA and CDR2 YSLEER. V trimming: 0 bases; J trimming: 4 bases; junction bases outside the gene matches: 5. The CDR3 totals 15 residues. This chain's CDR3 is CASSQEVQGSYGYTF. The CDR3 DNA follows: TGCGCCAGCAGCCAAGAGGTACAGGGGAGCTATGGCTACACCTTC.

The chain couples TRBV11-2 to TRBJ2-1; D gene uncertain. Germline-derived CDR1 and CDR2 are SGHAT and FQNNGV. The CDR3 is 14 residues long. Trimming took 4 bases from V and 4 from J, leaving 11 bases between them. CDR3 in DNA: TGTGCCAGCAGCTCCAAGAAGACGTACAATGAGCAGTTCTTC. It specifies CASSSKKTYNEQFF.

Notes on this clone: The same CDR3 also results from other DNA sequences found in this sample. DNA of the CDR3: TGTGCCAGCAGCTTAGGGGGCCCCGGTCAGCCCCAGCATTTT. Protein product: CASSLGGPGQPQHF. The chain carries TRBV7-9 and TRBJ1-5, with D perhaps TRBD1 (5 bases). The CDR3 sequence is 14 residues long. Per the germline V gene, CDR1 is SEHNR and CDR2 is FQNEAQ (reference sequence). Trimming stripped 1 base from V and 6 bases from J, with 10 bases between. Combining the CDR3 with reference TRBV7-9 and TRBJ1-5 gives the whole variable domain DTGVSQNPRHKITKRGQNVTFRCDPISEHNRLYWYRQTLGQGPEFLTYFQNEAQLEKSRLLSDRFSAERPKGSFSTLEIQRTEQGDSAMYLCASSLGGPGQPQHFGDGTRLSIL.